This TCR beta chain was documented in a study of OX40 agonist ivuxolimab in advanced cancers. The CDR3 contains 16 residues. The V gene's germline CDR1 is SGHDT and CDR2 YYEEEE. Trimming at V came to 1 base and at J to 3 bases, leaving 9 bases not matched to a gene. The protocol was immunoSEQ multiplex PCR, while the TCRdb copy is restricted to in-frame clones and leaves out a portion. The repertoire consists of under 20,000 clones, with more than 75% occurring once and the leading ten covering about 14%. Details on this clone: Antigen unknown.

Whole-study results and caveats: Among the lowest levels of clonal expansion were found in partial responders at 0.1-3.0 mg/kg.

The sequences come from CD4+ or CD8+ T cells sorted from blood, collected in a trial of the OX40 agonist ivuxolimab. This receptor was taken from an adult with an advanced solid tumor such as melanoma, head and neck, liver or kidney cancer. V usage is TRBV5-6 and J usage is TRBJ1-1; TRBD1 agrees at 7 bases. CDR3 DNA sequence: TGTGCCAGCAGCTTGTATAGGGGGCAGGGGGACACTGAAGCTTTCTTT. Translating it yields CASSLYRGQGDTEAFF.